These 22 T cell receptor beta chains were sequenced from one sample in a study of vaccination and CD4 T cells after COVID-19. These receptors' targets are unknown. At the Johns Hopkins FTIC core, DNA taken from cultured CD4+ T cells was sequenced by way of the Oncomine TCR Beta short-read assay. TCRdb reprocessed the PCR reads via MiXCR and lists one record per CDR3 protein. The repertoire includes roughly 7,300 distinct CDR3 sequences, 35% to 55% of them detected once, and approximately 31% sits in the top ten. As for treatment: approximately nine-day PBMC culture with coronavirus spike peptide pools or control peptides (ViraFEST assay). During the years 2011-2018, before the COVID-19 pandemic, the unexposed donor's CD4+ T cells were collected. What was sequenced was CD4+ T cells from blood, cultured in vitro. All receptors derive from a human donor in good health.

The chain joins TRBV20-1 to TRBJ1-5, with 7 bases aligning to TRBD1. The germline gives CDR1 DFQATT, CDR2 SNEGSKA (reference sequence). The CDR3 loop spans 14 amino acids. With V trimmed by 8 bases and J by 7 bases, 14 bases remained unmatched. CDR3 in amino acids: CSTYYRGSRQPQHF. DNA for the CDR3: TGCAGTACTTATTACAGGGGATCAAGGCAGCCCCAGCATTTT.

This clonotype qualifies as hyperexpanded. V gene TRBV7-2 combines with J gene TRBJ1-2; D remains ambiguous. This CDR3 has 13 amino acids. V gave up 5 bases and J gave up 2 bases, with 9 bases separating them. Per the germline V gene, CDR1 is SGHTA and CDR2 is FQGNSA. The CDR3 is CASSPYLNYGYTF. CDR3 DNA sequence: TGTGCCAGCAGCCCCTATTTGAACTATGGCTACACCTTC. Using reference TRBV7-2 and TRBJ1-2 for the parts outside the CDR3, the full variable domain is GAGVSQSPSNKVTEKGKDVELRCDPISGHTALYWYRQSLGQGLEFLIYFQGNSAPDKSGLPSDRFSAERTGGSVSTLTIQRTQQEDSAVYLCASSPYLNYGYTFGSGTRLTVV.

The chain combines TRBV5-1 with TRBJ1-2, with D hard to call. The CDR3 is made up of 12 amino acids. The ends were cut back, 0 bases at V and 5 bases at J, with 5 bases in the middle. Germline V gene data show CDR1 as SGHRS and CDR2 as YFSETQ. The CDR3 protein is CASSLVGYGYTF. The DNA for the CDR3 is TGCGCCAGCAGCTTGGTAGGATATGGCTACACCTTC.

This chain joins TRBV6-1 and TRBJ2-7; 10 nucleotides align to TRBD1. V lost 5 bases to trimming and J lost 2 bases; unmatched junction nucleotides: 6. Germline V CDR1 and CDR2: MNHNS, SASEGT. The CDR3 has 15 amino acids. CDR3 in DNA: TGTGCCAGCAGTCTTACCGGGACAGGGGCCTACGAGCAGTACTTC. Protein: CASSLTGTGAYEQYF.

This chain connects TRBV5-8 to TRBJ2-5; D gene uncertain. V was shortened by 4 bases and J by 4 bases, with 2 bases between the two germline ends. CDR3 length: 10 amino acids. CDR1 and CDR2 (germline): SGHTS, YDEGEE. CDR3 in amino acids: CASSVETQYF. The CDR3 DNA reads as TGTGCCAGCAGCGTAGAGACCCAGTACTTC.

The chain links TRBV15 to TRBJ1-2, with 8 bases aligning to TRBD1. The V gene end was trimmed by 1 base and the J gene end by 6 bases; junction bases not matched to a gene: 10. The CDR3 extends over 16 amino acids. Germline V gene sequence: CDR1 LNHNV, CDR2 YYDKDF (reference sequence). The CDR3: CATSRVNVETGDGYTF. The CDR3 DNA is TGTGCCACCAGCAGAGTAAACGTAGAGACAGGGGATGGCTACACCTTC.

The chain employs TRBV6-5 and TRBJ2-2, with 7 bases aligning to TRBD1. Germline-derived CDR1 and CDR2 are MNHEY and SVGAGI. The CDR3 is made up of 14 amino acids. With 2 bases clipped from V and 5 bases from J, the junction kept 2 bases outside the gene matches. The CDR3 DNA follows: TGTGCCAGCAGTTACGGGGACAGAACCGGGGAGCTGTTTTTT. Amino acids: CASSYGDRTGELFF.

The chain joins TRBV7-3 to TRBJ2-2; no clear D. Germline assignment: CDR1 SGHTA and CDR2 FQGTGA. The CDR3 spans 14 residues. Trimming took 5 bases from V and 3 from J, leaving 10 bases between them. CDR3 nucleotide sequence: TGTGCCAGCAGCCCGGACGGACACACCGGGGAGCTGTTTTTT. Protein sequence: CASSPDGHTGELFF.

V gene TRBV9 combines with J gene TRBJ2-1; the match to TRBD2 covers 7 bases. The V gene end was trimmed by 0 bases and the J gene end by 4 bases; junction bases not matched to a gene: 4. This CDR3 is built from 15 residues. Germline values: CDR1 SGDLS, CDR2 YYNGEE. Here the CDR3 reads CASSVDPAGYNEQFF. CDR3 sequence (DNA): TGTGCCAGCAGCGTAGACCCAGCGGGGTACAATGAGCAGTTCTTC.

CDR3 protein: CASEDRRGTQYF. DNA of the CDR3: TGTGCCAGCGAGGACAGGAGGGGGACCCAGTACTTC. The rearrangement joins TRBV11-3 to TRBJ2-5; maybe TRBD1 (7 bases). The V gene's germline CDR1 is SGHNT and CDR2 YENEEA. CDR3 size: 12 residues. The V end lost 8 bases, the J end lost 7 bases, and 14 bases lay between the germline ends.

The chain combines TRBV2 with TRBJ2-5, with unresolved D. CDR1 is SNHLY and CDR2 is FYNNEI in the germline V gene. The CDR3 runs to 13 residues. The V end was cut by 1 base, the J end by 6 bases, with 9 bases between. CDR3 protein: CASSEEAEQTQYF. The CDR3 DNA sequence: TGTGCCAGCAGTGAAGAGGCGGAGCAGACCCAGTACTTC.

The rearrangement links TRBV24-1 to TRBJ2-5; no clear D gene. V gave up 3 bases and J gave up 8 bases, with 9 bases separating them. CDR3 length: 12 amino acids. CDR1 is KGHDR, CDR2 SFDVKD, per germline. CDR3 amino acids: CATSDPRGTQYF. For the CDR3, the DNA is TGTGCCACCAGTGATCCCCGTGGAACCCAGTACTTC.

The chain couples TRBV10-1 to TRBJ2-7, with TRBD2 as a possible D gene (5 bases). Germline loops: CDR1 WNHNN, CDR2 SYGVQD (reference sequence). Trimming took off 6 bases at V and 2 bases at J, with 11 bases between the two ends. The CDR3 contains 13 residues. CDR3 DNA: TGCGCCAGCAGCCCCGGGATCACCTACGAGCAGTACTTC. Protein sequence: CASSPGITYEQYF.

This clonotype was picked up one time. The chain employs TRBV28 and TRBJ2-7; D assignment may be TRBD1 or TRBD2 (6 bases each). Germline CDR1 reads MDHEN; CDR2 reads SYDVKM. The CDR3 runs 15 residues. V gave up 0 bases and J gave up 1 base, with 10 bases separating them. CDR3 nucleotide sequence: TGTGCCAGCAGTTTATGGAGGGGGGCATCCTACGAGCAGTACTTC. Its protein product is CASSLWRGASYEQYF. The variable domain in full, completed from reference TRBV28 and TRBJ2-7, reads DVKVTQSSRYLVKRTGEKVFLECVQDMDHENMFWYRQDPGLGLRLIYFSYDVKMKEKGDIPEGYSVSREKKERFSLILESASTNQTSMYLCASSLWRGASYEQYFGPGTRLTVT.

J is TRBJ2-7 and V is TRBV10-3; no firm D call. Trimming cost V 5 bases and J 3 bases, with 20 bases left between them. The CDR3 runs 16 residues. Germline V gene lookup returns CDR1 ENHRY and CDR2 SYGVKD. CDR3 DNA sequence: TGTGCCATCAGTAACTCGGATCAGTTTTTAGTCTACGAGCAGTACTTC. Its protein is CAISNSDQFLVYEQYF.

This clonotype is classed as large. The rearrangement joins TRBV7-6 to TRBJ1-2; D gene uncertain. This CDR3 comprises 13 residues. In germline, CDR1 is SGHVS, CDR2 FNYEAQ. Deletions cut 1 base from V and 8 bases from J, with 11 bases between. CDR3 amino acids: CASSLGPGGGYTF. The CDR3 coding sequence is TGTGCCAGCAGCTTAGGCCCCGGAGGGGGCTACACCTTC.

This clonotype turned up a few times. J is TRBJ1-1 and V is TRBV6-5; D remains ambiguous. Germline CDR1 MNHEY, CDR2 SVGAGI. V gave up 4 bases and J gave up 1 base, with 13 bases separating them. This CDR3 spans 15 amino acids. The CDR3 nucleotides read TGTGCCAGCAGTTCCTACGGGGTGGGGAACACTGAAGCTTTCTTT. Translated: CASSSYGVGNTEAFF.

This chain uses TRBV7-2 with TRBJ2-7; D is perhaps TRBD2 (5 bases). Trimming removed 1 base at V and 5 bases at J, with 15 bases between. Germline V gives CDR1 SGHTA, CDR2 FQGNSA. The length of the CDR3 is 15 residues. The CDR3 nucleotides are TGTGCCAGCAGCTTAGTGCTAGTAGGAGGTGACGAGCAGTACTTC. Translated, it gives CASSLVLVGGDEQYF.

CDR3 DNA sequence: TGTGCCAGCAGTGAAATATCTGGGACAGGGGTTAATTCACCCCTCCACTTT. Residues: CASSEISGTGVNSPLHF. The chain links TRBV6-1 to TRBJ1-6; TRBD1 aligns across 10 bases. Germline V gives CDR1 MNHNS, CDR2 SASEGT. The ends lost 2 bases at V and 6 bases at J; junction bases unmatched: 7. There are 17 residues in the CDR3.

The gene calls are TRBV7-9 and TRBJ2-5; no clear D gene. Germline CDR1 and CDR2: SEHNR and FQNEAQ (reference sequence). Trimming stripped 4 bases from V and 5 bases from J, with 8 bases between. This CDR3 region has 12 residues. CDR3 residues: CASSYNRETQYF. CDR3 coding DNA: TGTGCCAGCAGCTACAATAGGGAGACCCAGTACTTC.

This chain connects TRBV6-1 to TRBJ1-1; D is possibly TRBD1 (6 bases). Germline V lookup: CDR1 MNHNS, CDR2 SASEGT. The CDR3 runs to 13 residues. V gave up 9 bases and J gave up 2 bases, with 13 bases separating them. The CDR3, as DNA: TGTGCCAGTTCTCAGGGGCGCAACACTGAAGCTTTCTTT. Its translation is CASSQGRNTEAFF.

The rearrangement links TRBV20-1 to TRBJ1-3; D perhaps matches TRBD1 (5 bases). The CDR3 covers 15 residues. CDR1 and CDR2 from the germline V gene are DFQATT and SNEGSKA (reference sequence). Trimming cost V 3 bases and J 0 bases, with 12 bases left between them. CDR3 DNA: TGCAGTGCTAGTGAGACAGCTAACTCTGGAAACACCATATATTTT. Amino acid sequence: CSASETANSGNTIYF.